These T cell receptor beta chains were read from a single sample in a study of blood T cell repertoires in COVID-19. Sequencing used immunoSEQ multiplex PCR; TCRdb keeps in-frame clones, though not all of them. This table holds about 38,000 clones, 80% to 85% found once. Sequenced sample: peripheral blood. Source of these receptors: a man aged 55 to 70 with COVID-19, enrolled during active disease. Both conserved end residues are part of each CDR3. A D gene is named only where the DNA matches it firmly. Expanded clones are given a class, and other clones once, few, many or no size at all.

len,abundance,j_gene,v_gene,d_gene,CDR3nt,CDR3aa
14,NA,TRBJ1-2,TRBV5-4,TRBD1,TGTGCCAGCAGCTCTGACAGGGGCTCGTATGGCTACACCTTC,CASSSDRGSYGYTF
13,NA,TRBJ1-1,TRBV6-5,NA,TGTGCCAGCTCCTGGACAAAGAACACTGAAGCTTTCTTT,CASSWTKNTEAFF
13,NA,TRBJ1-4,TRBV28,NA,TGTGCCTCACTATCCGAAACTAATGAAAAACTGTTTTTT,CASLSETNEKLFF
19,few,TRBJ1-5,TRBV15,NA,TGTGCCACCAGCAGAGTTGAACGGACAAGGGCCTATAGCAATCAGCCCCAGCATTTT,CATSRVERTRAYSNQPQHF
13,NA,TRBJ2-7,TRBV3-1/TRBV3-2,NA,TGTGCCAGCAGCCGGATGCGGGGAGCCGAGCAGTACTTC,CASSRMRGAEQYF
14,NA,TRBJ2-7,TRBV29-1,NA,TGCAGCGTCGTGCTCGGGACACAAGTCTACGAGCAGTACTTC,CSVVLGTQVYEQYF
14,NA,TRBJ1-1,TRBV4-3,NA,TGCGCCAGCAGCCAAGAGTACTTGAACACTGAAGCTTTCTTT,CASSQEYLNTEAFF
14,NA,TRBJ2-3,TRBV28,NA,TGTGCCACCAAGACCGGGACATACACAGATACGCAGTATTTT,CATKTGTYTDTQYF
17,NA,TRBJ1-5,TRBV27,NA,TGTGCCAGCAGCCTACGCCAGGGCCCCGATGTCAATCAGCCCCAGCATTTT,CASSLRQGPDVNQPQHF
17,NA,TRBJ2-2,TRBV6-2/TRBV6-3,TRBD2,TGTGCCAGCAGTTCCGGGACTAGCGGACCTTTGACCGGGGAGCTGTTTTTT,CASSSGTSGPLTGELFF
14,few,TRBJ2-7,TRBV5-4,TRBD1,TGTGCCAGCAGCTTGGGGACAGGGGGCTACGAGCAGTACTTC,CASSLGTGGYEQYF
11,NA,TRBJ2-7,TRBV5-4,NA,TGTGCCAGCAGCTCTTTCTACGAGCAGTACTTC,CASSSFYEQYF
13,NA,TRBJ1-2,TRBV12-3/TRBV12-4,NA,TGTGCCAGCAGTTCGGGTGGAATGTCGGCTGCCACCTTC,CASSSGGMSAATF
13,NA,TRBJ1-1,TRBV28,TRBD1,TGTGCCAGCAGTTCGACAGGGGGCGCGGGAGCTTTCTTT,CASSSTGGAGAFF
14,NA,TRBJ2-3,TRBV10-1,NA,TGCGCCAGCAGTGAGGGCCCCGGCACAGATACGCAGTATTTT,CASSEGPGTDTQYF
15,NA,TRBJ1-6,TRBV6-5,NA,TGTGCCAGCAGCCGACAGGATCCCTATAATTCACCCCTCCACTTT,CASSRQDPYNSPLHF
14,NA,TRBJ2-3,TRBV6-5,TRBD2,TGTGCCAGCAGTTCTAGCGGGATCACAGATACGCAGTATTTT,CASSSSGITDTQYF
15,NA,TRBJ1-2,TRBV5-6,NA,TGTGCCAGCAGCTTGGGGACAGTTCCTAACTATGGCTACACCTTC,CASSLGTVPNYGYTF
16,NA,TRBJ2-2,TRBV18,TRBD2,TGTGCCAGCTCACCACAACTTAGCGGGAGCACCGGGGAGCTGTTTTTT,CASSPQLSGSTGELFF
15,NA,TRBJ2-1,TRBV11-2,TRBD1,TGTGCCAGCAGCTTAACCGGGACAGGGGCCCAGGAGCAGTTCTTC,CASSLTGTGAQEQFF
15,NA,TRBJ2-3,TRBV30,TRBD2,TGTGCCTGGAGTGGTCTAGCGGGAGTCACAGATACGCAGTATTTT,CAWSGLAGVTDTQYF
12,few,TRBJ2-7,TRBV2,NA,TGTGCCAGCAGTATGGGAGGCTACGAGCAGTACTTC,CASSMGGYEQYF
16,NA,TRBJ1-3,TRBV13,NA,TGTGCCAGCAGCCCAAGCCCACTTTTCTCTGGAAACACCATATATTTT,CASSPSPLFSGNTIYF
17,NA,TRBJ1-5,TRBV5-6,NA,TGTGCCAGCAGCTTCTCCAGGGGCCAATATAGCAATCAGCCCCAGCATTTT,CASSFSRGQYSNQPQHF
15,NA,TRBJ2-7,TRBV11-1,TRBD1,TGTGCCAGCAGCAGCCGGGACAGGGGATCTGACGAGCAGTACTTC,CASSSRDRGSDEQYF
14,NA,TRBJ2-7,TRBV29-1,NA,TGCAGCGTTGAAGATTATGGGACTGGCTACGAGCAGTACTTC,CSVEDYGTGYEQYF
13,NA,TRBJ2-3,TRBV5-1,NA,TGCGCCAGCAGCTCCGAGTTCACAGATACGCAGTATTTT,CASSSEFTDTQYF
15,few,TRBJ1-1,TRBV19,NA,TGTGCCAGTAGTTCCCTCGACATCTTGAACACTGAAGCTTTCTTT,CASSSLDILNTEAFF
14,NA,TRBJ1-1,TRBV3-1/TRBV3-2,NA,TGTGCCAGCAGCTCTCCCGGGAAGAACACTGAAGCTTTCTTT,CASSSPGKNTEAFF
14,NA,TRBJ1-2,TRBV9,TRBD1,TGTGCCAGCAGCGTAGTTGAGGGGGCGGGTGGCTACACCTTC,CASSVVEGAGGYTF
15,NA,TRBJ2-5,TRBV7-9,NA,TGTGCCAGCAGCTTAAATGTAGACCGGAGAGAGACCCAGTACTTC,CASSLNVDRRETQYF
13,NA,TRBJ1-6,TRBV14,TRBD1,TGTGCCAGTGGACAGGGTTATAATTCACCCCTCCACTTT,CASGQGYNSPLHF
11,once,TRBJ2-1,TRBV28,NA,TGTGCCAGCAGTGGCAGGGGTGAGCAGTTCTTC,CASSGRGEQFF
16,once,TRBJ1-4,TRBV3-1/TRBV3-2,TRBD1,TGTGCCAGCAGCCAATCCATGGACAGGGCTCGTGAAAAACTGTTTTTT,CASSQSMDRAREKLFF
13,NA,TRBJ2-7,TRBV28,NA,TGTGCCAGCAGTTTAAACGGGGTTTTCGAGCAGTACTTC,CASSLNGVFEQYF
16,NA,TRBJ2-7,TRBV15,TRBD2,TGTGCCACCAGCAGAGATTTCGGGACTAGCAGTAACGAGCAGTACTTC,CATSRDFGTSSNEQYF
14,NA,TRBJ2-5,TRBV6-5,NA,TGTGCCAGCGAGCCCTTAATGGGGAGGAAGACCCAGTACTTC,CASEPLMGRKTQYF
15,NA,TRBJ2-7,TRBV5-3,NA,TGTGCCAGAAGCTTAAGGCGGGGACGGCTCTACGAGCAGTACTTC,CARSLRRGRLYEQYF
17,NA,TRBJ1-3,TRBV2,NA,TGTGCCAGCAGTGGAGGGAGAGCCGGGGTCCCTGGAAACACCATATATTTT,CASSGGRAGVPGNTIYF
15,NA,TRBJ2-1,TRBV12-5,NA,TGTGCTAGTGGTTTGACTCTGGACTCTAACAATGAGCAGTTCTTC,CASGLTLDSNNEQFF
18,once,TRBJ1-5,TRBV28,NA,TGTGCCAGCAGCTCCGCTTGGCGGGGGGGCAGTAGCAATCAGCCCCAGCATTTT,CASSSAWRGGSSNQPQHF
17,NA,TRBJ1-1,TRBV13,TRBD1,TGTGCCAGCAGCTTAGCGTCGGGACAGGGTTCAGGCACTGAAGCTTTCTTT,CASSLASGQGSGTEAFF
13,NA,TRBJ1-5,TRBV5-6,NA,TGTGCCAGCAGCTCCAATCAGGATCAGCCCCAGCATTTT,CASSSNQDQPQHF
18,NA,TRBJ2-6,TRBV19,NA,TGTGCCAGTAGTATTCTAGGGACAAAGGGTTCTGGGGCCAACGTCCTGACTTTC,CASSILGTKGSGANVLTF
14,NA,TRBJ1-6,TRBV6-2/TRBV6-3,TRBD1,TGTGCCAGCAGTTACGGGACAGGGTCCTCACCCCTCCACTTT,CASSYGTGSSPLHF
14,NA,TRBJ1-3,TRBV30,NA,TGTGCCTCCGAGTTGGGCAGCTCTGGAAACACCATATATTTT,CASELGSSGNTIYF
14,NA,TRBJ1-2,TRBV27,NA,TGTGCCAGCAGTTTTGGGGAGGGGAGCTATGGCTACACCTTC,CASSFGEGSYGYTF
15,NA,TRBJ2-5,TRBV11-2,TRBD2,TGTGCCAGCAGCTTAGATATAGCGGGAGTGGAGACCCAGTACTTC,CASSLDIAGVETQYF
14,NA,TRBJ2-2,TRBV7-2,NA,TGTGCCAGCAGCTTAACCCGAGTCGCCGGGGAGCTGTTTTTT,CASSLTRVAGELFF
15,once,TRBJ2-2,TRBV7-9,NA,TGTGCCAGCAGCTTAAGAGGGAGTGGCACCGGGGAGCTGTTTTTT,CASSLRGSGTGELFF
14,few,TRBJ1-2,TRBV5-1,NA,TGCGCCAGCAGCTTGGACCGGGGGGCGGGTGGCTACACCTTC,CASSLDRGAGGYTF